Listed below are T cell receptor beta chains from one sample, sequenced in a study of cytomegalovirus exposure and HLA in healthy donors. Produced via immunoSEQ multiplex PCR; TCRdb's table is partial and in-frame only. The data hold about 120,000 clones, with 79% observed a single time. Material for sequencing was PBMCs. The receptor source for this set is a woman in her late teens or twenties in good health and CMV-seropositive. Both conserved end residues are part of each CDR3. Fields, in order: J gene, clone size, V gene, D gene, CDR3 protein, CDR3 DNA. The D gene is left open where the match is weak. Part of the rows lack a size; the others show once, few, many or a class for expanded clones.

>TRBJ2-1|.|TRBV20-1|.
CSMSGRLQFF
TGCAGTATGAGCGGTCGACTGCAGTTCTTC
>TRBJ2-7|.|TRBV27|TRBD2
CASSRMGLAGNEQYF
TGTGCCAGCAGTAGGATGGGGCTAGCGGGAAACGAGCAGTACTTC
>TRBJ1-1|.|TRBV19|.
CASTRVEAFF
TGTGCCAGTACCAGGGTTGAAGCTTTCTTT
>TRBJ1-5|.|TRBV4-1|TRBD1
CASSHGQGPSNQPQHF
TGCGCCAGCAGCCACGGACAGGGCCCTAGCAATCAGCCCCAGCATTTT
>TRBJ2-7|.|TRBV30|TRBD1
CAWSRDRVYEQYF
TGTGCCTGGAGTCGGGACAGGGTCTACGAGCAGTACTTC
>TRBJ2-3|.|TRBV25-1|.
CASRFPGSPCSTDTQYF
TGTGCCAGCAGATTTCCCGGGTCTCCGTGTAGTACAGATACGCAGTATTTT
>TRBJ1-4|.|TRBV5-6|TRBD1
CASSRNRGEKLFF
TGTGCCAGCAGTAGGAACAGGGGGGAAAAACTGTTTTTT
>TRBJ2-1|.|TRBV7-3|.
CASSSETGNDEQFF
TGTGCCAGCAGCTCGGAAACAGGGAACGATGAGCAGTTCTTC
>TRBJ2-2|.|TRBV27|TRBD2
CAISLDPLAGENPGELFF
TGTGCCATCAGTTTAGACCCCCTAGCGGGAGAAAATCCCGGGGAGCTGTTTTTT
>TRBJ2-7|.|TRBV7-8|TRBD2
CASSPTGLAGAYEQYF
TGTGCCAGCAGCCCCACGGGACTAGCGGGAGCCTACGAGCAGTACTTC
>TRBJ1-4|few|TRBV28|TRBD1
CASSFEYLGGGDEKLFF
TGTGCCAGCAGTTTTGAATATTTAGGGGGCGGGGATGAAAAACTGTTTTTT
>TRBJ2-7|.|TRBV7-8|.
CASSLAWDSSYEQYF
TGTGCCAGCAGCTTAGCATGGGACTCCTCCTACGAGCAGTACTTC
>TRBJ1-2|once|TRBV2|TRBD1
CASSPSGTGDYGYTF
TGTGCCAGCAGCCCTAGCGGGACAGGTGACTATGGCTACACCTTC
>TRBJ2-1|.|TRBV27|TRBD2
CASSLLAETYNEQFF
TGTGCCAGCAGTCTACTAGCGGAGACCTACAATGAGCAGTTCTTC
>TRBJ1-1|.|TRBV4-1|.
CASSQRGGRNTEAFF
TGCGCCAGCAGCCAGAGGGGAGGAAGAAACACTGAAGCTTTCTTT
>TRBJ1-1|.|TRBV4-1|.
CASSQDTAGTEAFF
TGCGCCAGCAGCCAAGATACGGCGGGAACTGAAGCTTTCTTT
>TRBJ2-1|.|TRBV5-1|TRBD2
CASQRTSGRPSYNEQFF
TGCGCCAGCCAACGGACTAGCGGGAGGCCCTCCTACAATGAGCAGTTCTTC
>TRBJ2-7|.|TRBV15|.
CATSRDRGNYEQYF
TGTGCCACCAGCAGAGATCGGGGGAACTACGAGCAGTACTTC
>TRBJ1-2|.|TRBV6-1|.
CASSELGASYGYTF
TGTGCCAGCAGTGAATTGGGGGCTAGCTATGGCTACACCTTC
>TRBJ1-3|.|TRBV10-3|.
CAIGGRNSGNTIYF
TGTGCCATCGGTGGCAGGAACTCTGGAAACACCATATATTTT
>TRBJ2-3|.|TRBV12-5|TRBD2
CASGLWGGDTQYF
TGTGCTAGTGGTTTGTGGGGGGGAGATACGCAGTATTTT
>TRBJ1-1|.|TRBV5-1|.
CASSLVNGNTEAFF
TGCGCCAGCAGCTTGGTTAACGGGAACACTGAAGCTTTCTTT
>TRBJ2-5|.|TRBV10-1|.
CASSAGSSRVTQYF
TGCGCCAGCAGTGCGGGTAGTTCAAGAGTGACCCAGTACTTC
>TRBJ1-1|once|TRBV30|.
CAWSVYLGGQGIGITEAFF
TGTGCCTGGAGTGTATATTTAGGTGGCCAGGGAATAGGGATCACTGAAGCTTTCTTT
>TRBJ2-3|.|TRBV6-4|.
CASSEEGPASTDTQYF
TGTGCCAGCAGTGAGGAGGGACCCGCAAGCACAGATACGCAGTATTTT
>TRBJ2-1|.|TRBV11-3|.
CASSLEPGTPMSDNEQFF
TGTGCCAGCAGCTTAGAGCCAGGCACACCGATGAGTGACAATGAGCAGTTCTTC
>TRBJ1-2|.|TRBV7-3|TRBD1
CASSPTPSGTERDGYTF
TGTGCCAGCAGCCCAACCCCTAGCGGGACAGAAAGGGATGGCTACACCTTC
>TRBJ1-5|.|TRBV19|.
CASSIWELHQPQHF
TGTGCCAGTAGTATTTGGGAGTTACATCAGCCCCAGCATTTT
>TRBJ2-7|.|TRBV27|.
CASSLWAPGIGSGEQYF
TGTGCCAGCAGTTTATGGGCCCCGGGAATAGGGTCGGGCGAGCAGTACTTC
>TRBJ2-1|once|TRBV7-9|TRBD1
CASSLAGRTGNEQFF
TGTGCCAGCAGCTTAGCGGGCCGGACAGGGAATGAGCAGTTCTTC
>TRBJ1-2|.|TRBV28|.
CASSLREAYGYTF
TGTGCCAGCAGCCTCCGGGAGGCTTATGGCTACACCTTC
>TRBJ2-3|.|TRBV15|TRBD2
CATSRVPRLARELDTQYF
TGTGCCACCAGCAGAGTCCCTCGGTTAGCGCGGGAGTTAGATACGCAGTATTTT
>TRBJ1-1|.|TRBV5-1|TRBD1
CASSLALDRATEAFF
TGCGCCAGCAGCTTGGCCCTAGACAGGGCCACTGAAGCTTTCTTT
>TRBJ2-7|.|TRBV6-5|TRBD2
CASGLAHYEQYF
TGTGCCAGTGGACTAGCTCACTACGAGCAGTACTTC
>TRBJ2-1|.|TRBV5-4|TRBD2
CASSLNKGLSGKDEQFF
TGTGCCAGCAGTCTGAATAAAGGGCTTAGCGGGAAGGATGAGCAGTTCTTC
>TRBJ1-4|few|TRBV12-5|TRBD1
CASARSGGNEKLFF
TGTGCTAGTGCCCGGTCAGGGGGCAATGAAAAACTGTTTTTT
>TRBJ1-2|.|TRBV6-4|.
CASSDAPGYGYTF
TGTGCCAGCAGTGACGCCCCGGGCTATGGCTACACCTTC
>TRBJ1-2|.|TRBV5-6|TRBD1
CASSFSGGGYGYTF
TGTGCCAGCAGCTTTTCAGGGGGCGGCTATGGCTACACCTTC
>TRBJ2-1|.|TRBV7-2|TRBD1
CASSPRTGNSYNEQFF
TGTGCCAGCAGCCCAAGGACAGGGAACTCCTACAATGAGCAGTTCTTC
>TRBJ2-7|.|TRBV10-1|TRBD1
CASSEKGTAYEQYF
TGCGCCAGCAGTGAGAAGGGGACAGCCTACGAGCAGTACTTC
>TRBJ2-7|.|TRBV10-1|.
CASSGSESGLYEQYF
TGCGCCAGCAGTGGATCCGAGAGCGGACTCTACGAGCAGTACTTC
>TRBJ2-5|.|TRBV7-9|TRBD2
CASSPQGLAVLMETQYF
TGTGCCAGCAGCCCCCAGGGACTAGCGGTTTTAATGGAGACCCAGTACTTC
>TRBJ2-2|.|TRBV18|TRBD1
CASSPVSDRGPTGELFF
TGTGCCAGCTCACCAGTTTCGGACAGGGGTCCCACCGGGGAGCTGTTTTTT
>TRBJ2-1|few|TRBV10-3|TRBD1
CAISETHRGAQNEQFF
TGTGCCATCAGTGAAACTCACAGGGGGGCTCAGAATGAGCAGTTCTTC
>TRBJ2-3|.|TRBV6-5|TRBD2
CASSYSGLAGDTQYF
TGTGCCAGCAGTTATTCCGGACTAGCGGGAGATACGCAGTATTTT
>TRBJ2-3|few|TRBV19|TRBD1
CASRPGQGATDTQYF
TGTGCCAGTAGACCGGGACAGGGGGCAACAGATACGCAGTATTTT
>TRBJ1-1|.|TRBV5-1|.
CASQRGGGGTEAFF
TGCGCCAGCCAGCGGGGGGGAGGGGGCACTGAAGCTTTCTTT
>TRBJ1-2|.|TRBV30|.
CGVEGGYGYTF
TGTGGCGTCGAAGGGGGATATGGCTACACCTTC
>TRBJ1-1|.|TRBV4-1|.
CASSRGGWENTEAFF
TGCGCCAGCAGCCGGGGAGGGTGGGAGAACACTGAAGCTTTCTTT